This TCR beta chain was recovered during a study of regulatory T cells in long-lasting Graves disease. Library construction for TCR beta used iRepertoire HTBI primers and Arm-PCR of CDR3 regions. Using its own MiXCR run on the multiplex PCR reads, TCRdb lists one record per CDR3 protein. The table has 200,000 to 250,000 distinct CDR3 sequences, 20% seen once. This clonotype has more than one count but fewer than ten. Its antigen is still unknown. The germline gene is not matched at one end of the junction; a read error may be the cause. Regarding the study as a whole: Persistent patients shared about 2,800 public clonotypes among themselves. Newly diagnosed patients shared fewer, at about a thousand.

The time point is: newly diagnosed GD, antithyroid drugs for less than 3 months. Following extraction of RNA from PBMCs, that RNA was used to make the TCR library. The CDR3 runs to 16 residues. Germline CDR1 is MGHDK and CDR2 is SYGVNS. The gene calls are TRBV25-1 and TRBJ1-4; perhaps TRBD1 as D (5 bases). The clonotype was recovered from a female donor with Graves disease. Sequences were derived from peripheral blood mononuclear cells (PBMCs), sampled at new diagnosis, from a patient treated with antithyroid drugs. The CDR3 bases are TGTGCCAGCAGTGAGGAGGGACTTACAACTAATGAGAAACTGTTTTTT. It specifies CASSEEGLTTNEKLFF. The entire variable domain, with the rest obtained from reference TRBV25-1 and TRBJ1-4, is as follows: EADIYQTPRYLVIGTGKKITLECSQTMGHDKMYWYQQDPGMELHLIHYSYGVNSTEKGDLSSESTVSRIRTEHFPLTLESARPSHTSQYLCASSEEGLTTNEKLFFGSGTQLSVL.